This T cell receptor (beta chain) came from a study of molecular identifiers for immune sequencing clone quantification. Study-wide results and caveats: Single-cell amounts of spiked Jurkat TCR RNA were reportedly detectable among over 750,000 naive cells. Clones exceeding 20 RNA copies carried over 99% of effector molecules but under 1% of naive-cell molecules.

Ten or more counts support this clonotype. Its antigen is still unknown. TCRdb called the PCR reads again in MiXCR, with one record for every CDR3 protein. The sample lists 90,000 or so distinct CDR3 sequences; roughly 23% were seen once. Investigators produced naive CD8 libraries from about 19,000 to 1,100,000 sorted cells, drawing on 10%, 30% or 50% RNA. The sorting of naive CD8 T cells used the CD8+CD4-CCR7+CD45RA+ phenotype. This TCR was recovered from a human donor in good health. Some libraries in this study had Jurkat cell RNA spiked in. Source material: naive CD8+ T cells from blood, with Jurkat cell RNA spiked in. The subset: FACS-sorted CD8+CD4-CCR7+CD45RA+ naive T cells.

CDR3 residues: CASSPGQGAHYFF. In DNA form, the CDR3 reads TGTGCCAGCAGTCCGGGACAGGGGGCTCATTACTTCTTT. The chain carries TRBV6-5 and TRBJ1-1; TRBD1 agrees at 12 bases. CDR1 is MNHEY, CDR2 SVGAGI, per germline. Trimming cost V 5 bases and J 14 bases; bases outside gene matches: 9. The CDR3 extends over 13 amino acids.